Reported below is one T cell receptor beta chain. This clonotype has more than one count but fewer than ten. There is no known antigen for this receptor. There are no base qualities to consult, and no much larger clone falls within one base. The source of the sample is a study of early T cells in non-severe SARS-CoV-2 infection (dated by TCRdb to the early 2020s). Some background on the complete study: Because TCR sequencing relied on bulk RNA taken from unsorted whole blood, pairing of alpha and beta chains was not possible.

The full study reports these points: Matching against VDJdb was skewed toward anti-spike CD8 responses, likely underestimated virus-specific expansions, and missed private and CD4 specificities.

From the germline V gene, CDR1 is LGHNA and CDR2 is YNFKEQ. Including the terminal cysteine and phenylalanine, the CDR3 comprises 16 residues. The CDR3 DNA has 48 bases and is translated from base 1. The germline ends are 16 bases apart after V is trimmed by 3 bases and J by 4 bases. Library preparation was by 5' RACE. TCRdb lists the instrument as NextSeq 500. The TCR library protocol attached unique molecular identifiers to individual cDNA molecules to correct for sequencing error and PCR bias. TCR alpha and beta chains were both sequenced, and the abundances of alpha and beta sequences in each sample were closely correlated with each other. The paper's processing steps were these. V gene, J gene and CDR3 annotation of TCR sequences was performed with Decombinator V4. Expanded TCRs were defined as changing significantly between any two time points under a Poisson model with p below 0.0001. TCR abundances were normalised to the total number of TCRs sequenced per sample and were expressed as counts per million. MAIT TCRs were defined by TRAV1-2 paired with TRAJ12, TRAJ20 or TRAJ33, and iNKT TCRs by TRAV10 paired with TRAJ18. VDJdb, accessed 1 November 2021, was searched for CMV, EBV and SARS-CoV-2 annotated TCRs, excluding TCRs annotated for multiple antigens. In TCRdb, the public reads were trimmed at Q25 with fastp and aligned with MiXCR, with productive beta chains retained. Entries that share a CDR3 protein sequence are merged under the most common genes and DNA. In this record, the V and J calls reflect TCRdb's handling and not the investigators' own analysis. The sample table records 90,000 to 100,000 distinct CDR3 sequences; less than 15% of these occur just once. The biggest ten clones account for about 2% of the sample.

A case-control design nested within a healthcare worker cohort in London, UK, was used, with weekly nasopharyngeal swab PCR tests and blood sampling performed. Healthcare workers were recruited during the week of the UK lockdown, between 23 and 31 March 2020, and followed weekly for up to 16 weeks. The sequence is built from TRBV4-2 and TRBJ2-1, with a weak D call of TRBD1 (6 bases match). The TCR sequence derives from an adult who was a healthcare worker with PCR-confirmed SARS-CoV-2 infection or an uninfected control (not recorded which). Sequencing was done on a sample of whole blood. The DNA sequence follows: TGTGCCAGCAGCCACCCTCGGGGACATAGTTACAATGAGCAGTTCTTC. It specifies CASSHPRGHSYNEQFF.